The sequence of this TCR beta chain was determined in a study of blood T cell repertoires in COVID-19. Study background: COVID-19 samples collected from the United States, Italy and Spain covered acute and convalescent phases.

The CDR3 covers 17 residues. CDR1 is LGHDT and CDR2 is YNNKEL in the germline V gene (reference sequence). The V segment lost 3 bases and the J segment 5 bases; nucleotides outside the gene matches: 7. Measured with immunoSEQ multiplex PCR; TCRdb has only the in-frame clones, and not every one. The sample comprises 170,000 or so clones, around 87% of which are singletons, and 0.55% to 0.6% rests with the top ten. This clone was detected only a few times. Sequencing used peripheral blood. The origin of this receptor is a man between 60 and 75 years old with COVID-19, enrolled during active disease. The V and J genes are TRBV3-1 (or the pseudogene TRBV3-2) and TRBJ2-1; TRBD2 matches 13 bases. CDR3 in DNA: TGTGCCAGCAGCCATGGGAAGGGACTAGCGGGGAACAATGAGCAGTTCTTC. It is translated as CASSHGKGLAGNNEQFF.